This TCR beta chain was obtained from a study of cytomegalovirus exposure and HLA in healthy donors (TCRdb year 2017). Turning to the overall study: According to a later analysis, the 100 to 150 validation repertoires were produced on the same platform as the 666 repertoires of the first cohort. The study aimed to test whether cataloging public T cell receptors could reveal signatures of past pathogen exposure. A separate validation cohort of 90 to 150 different subjects was used in addition to the 666-subject first cohort. To predict cytomegalovirus infection status, the study combined high-throughput TCR immunosequencing, statistical association of individual TCRs with disease status, and machine learning. The study at large found these results: Subsequent analysis determined that TCRs grouped into clusters in the first cohort also showed a tendency toward co-occurrence across the roughly 110 validation repertoires, and approximately 93% of cluster scores exceeded 0. A later analysis had no HLA typing for the validation cohort, so co-occurrence there was scored across all 120 repertoires. According to the authors, the approach could potentially be generalized to other disease states and immunological phenotypes. The study gave a list of over 150 TCR beta chains associated with cytomegalovirus. While some public TCRs were present in many individuals, most TCR sequences turned up only very rarely across donors. The classifier was reported to diagnose cytomegalovirus status with high specificity and sensitivity in both the original cohort and the validation cohort. In vitro tests confirmed that a few of the cytomegalovirus-associated TCR beta chains recognize cytomegalovirus antigens.

Donors formed part of the validation cohort, which comprised about 120 subjects and was distinct from the first cohort of under 850 subjects. With respect to this clone: Which antigen it targets is not known. Base qualities are not at hand, and no much larger clone is one base apart.

The library came from the immunoSEQ multiplex PCR assay. The study's processing was this. To diagnose cytomegalovirus status from the catalog of TCR beta chain sequences, a statistical classification framework was built. TCRdb carries this immuneACCESS record with in-frame sequences only. Its versions omit some clonotypes, under half of them owing to an unresolved V gene in the studies checked, with the rest unexplained. V, J and clone size are those of that table, while D and trimming were read from the DNA. The sample contains tens of thousands of clones, around 94% of them found a single time. Around 1.9% of the sample comes from the top ten. CDR1 and CDR2 (SGHTA, FQGNSA) derive from the germline V gene. The cysteine opens and the phenylalanine closes a CDR3 of 15 amino acids. Only the CDR3 DNA stays, 45 bases, in frame from base 1. Trimming at the junction amounts to 5 bases on V and 4 bases on J, and the germline ends lie 15 bases apart.

The sequence came from a woman between 18 and 29 years old in good health and CMV-seropositive. Recombination connected TRBV7-2 to TRBJ1-3, with a tentative D gene TRBD1 over 6 matching bases. Source material: PBMCs. At the DNA level, the sequence is TGTGCCAGCAGCCCCCGAACAGGGTCCGGAAACACCATATATTTT. This is translated as CASSPRTGSGNTIYF.